This TCR beta chain was sequenced during a study of metastatic and nonmetastatic thyroid tumors. Every patient was untreated before thyroid surgery. With MiXCR, TCRdb called clones anew from the PCR reads. Of over 15,000 clones in the sample, 26% were seen once. This clone is classed as medium-sized. The sample comprised tumor tissue. The receptor's source is a female donor with papillary thyroid cancer or a benign thyroid nodule (not recorded which). Some clones in this sample may be carry-over from other donors' samples.

The CDR3 sequence is CASSLGDYGYTF. As DNA, the CDR3 is TGCGCCAGCAGCTTGGGGGACTATGGCTACACCTTC. The V gene is TRBV5-1, the J gene TRBJ1-2; unclear D gene. The CDR3 runs 12 residues. Germline CDR1 SGHRS, CDR2 YFSETQ. V was pared by 0 bases and J by 3 bases, with 3 bases between.